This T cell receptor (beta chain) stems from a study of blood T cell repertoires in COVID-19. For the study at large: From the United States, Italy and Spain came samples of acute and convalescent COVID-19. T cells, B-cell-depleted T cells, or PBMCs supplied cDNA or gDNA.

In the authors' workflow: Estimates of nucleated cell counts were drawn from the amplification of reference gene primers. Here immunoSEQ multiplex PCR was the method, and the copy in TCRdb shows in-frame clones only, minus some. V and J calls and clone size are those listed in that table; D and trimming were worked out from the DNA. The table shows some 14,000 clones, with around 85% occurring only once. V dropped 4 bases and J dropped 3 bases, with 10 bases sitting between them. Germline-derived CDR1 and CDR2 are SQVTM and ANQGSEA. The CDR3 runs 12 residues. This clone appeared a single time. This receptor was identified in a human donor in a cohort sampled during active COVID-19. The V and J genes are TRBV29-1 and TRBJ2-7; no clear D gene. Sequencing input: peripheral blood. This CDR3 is CSVGIARYEQYF. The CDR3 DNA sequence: TGCAGCGTTGGGATAGCCCGCTACGAGCAGTACTTC.